The 24 T cell receptor beta chains presented below share a single source sample, sequenced in a study of blood T cells in healthy people across ages. Using a J-beta primer mix together with a sample-barcoded 5' primer, a second PCR was run for about 6 to 12 cycles. Each CDR3 protein gets one entry after TCRdb re-called the 5' RACE reads with MiXCR. Seen here are about 800,000 distinct CDR3 sequences, 25% observed once, and the top ten hold under 4.5%. These data also formed part of another study, on T cells of mothers and their children.

The specimen sequenced was blood. All receptors derive from a boy younger than 18 in good health.

The chain combines TRBV2 with TRBJ2-5; D gene uncertain. V gave up 4 bases and J gave up 3 bases, with 15 bases separating them. Germline loops: CDR1 SNHLY, CDR2 FYNNEI. This CDR3 is 15 amino acids long. The CDR3, as DNA: TGTGCCAGCAGTGGGTGGGCGATACCCGAAGAGACCCAGTACTTC. Encoded protein: CASSGWAIPEETQYF.

The V call is TRBV2, the J call TRBJ2-3, with 7 bases matching TRBD1. Germline CDR1 is SNHLY and CDR2 is FYNNEI. The CDR3 runs to 16 residues. The ends lost 5 bases at V and 3 bases at J; junction bases unmatched: 11. The CDR3 loop reads CASSLRQGFWTDTQYF. The CDR3 DNA reads TGTGCCAGCAGTCTAAGACAGGGTTTTTGGACAGATACGCAGTATTTT.

In this sample, this clonotype turned up a few times. The chain is built from TRBV6-2 or TRBV6-3 and TRBJ2-1; no clear D gene. CDR3 length equals 16 residues. V gave up 4 bases and J gave up 1 base, with 14 bases separating them. Germline V CDR1 and CDR2: MNHEY, SVGEGT. CDR3 sequence (DNA): TGTGCCAGCAGTTCTCCCTTGGCGGCTTCCTACAATGAGCAGTTCTTC. Its protein product is CASSSPLAASYNEQFF.

This clonotype was recorded a few times. The chain joins TRBV15 to TRBJ1-2; no firm D call. The germline CDR1 and CDR2 sequences are LNHNV and YYDKDF (reference sequence). The length of the CDR3 is 14 residues. V was trimmed by 8 bases and J by 0 bases, leaving 13 bases between them. The CDR3 protein is CATRSVGANYGYTF. The DNA for the CDR3 is TGTGCCACCCGCTCGGTTGGGGCTAACTATGGCTACACCTTC.

The rearrangement joins TRBV7-9 to TRBJ2-1; perhaps D is TRBD1 or TRBD2 (5 bases each). CDR1 is SEHNR, CDR2 FQNEAQ, per germline (reference sequence). The V end was cut by 5 bases, the J end by 3 bases, with 17 bases between. This CDR3 has 16 amino acids. The CDR3 nucleotides are TGTGCCAGCAGCCCGTTGAGTGAGGGGTTCTACAATGAGCAGTTCTTC. Protein: CASSPLSEGFYNEQFF.

This clonotype has a handful of counts. The rearrangement uses TRBV20-1 and TRBJ2-1; 14 nucleotides agree with TRBD2. CDR3 length equals 18 residues. J was trimmed by 1 base and V by 4 bases; bases with no gene match: 9. CDR1 and CDR2 from the germline V gene are DFQATT and SNEGSKA (reference sequence). The CDR3 DNA reads TGCAGTGCTACCTGGACTAGCGGGAGGTACGGGTCCTACAATGAGCAGTTCTTC. The encoded protein is CSATWTSGRYGSYNEQFF.

The gene calls are TRBV6-2 or TRBV6-3 and TRBJ2-3; 11 bases are a match to TRBD2. Unmatched junction bases numbered 7, after V lost 2 bases and J lost 0 bases. Germline values: CDR1 MNHEY, CDR2 SVGEGT. The CDR3 has 18 residues. The CDR3 DNA follows: TGTGCCAGCAGTTACGCGCTAGCGGGAGGACTGAGCACAGATACGCAGTATTTT. It codes for CASSYALAGGLSTDTQYF.

The chain recombines TRBV7-2 with TRBJ2-7, with D maybe TRBD2 (6 bases). CDR3 size: 16 residues. With 1 base removed from V and 0 bases from J, the gap between germline ends came to 13 bases. The germline V gene encodes CDR1 SGHTA and CDR2 FQGNSA. The CDR3 is CASSLGPVGSSYEQYF. The DNA of the CDR3 is TGTGCCAGCAGCTTAGGACCGGTCGGGAGCTCCTACGAGCAGTACTTC.

V gene TRBV4-3 combines with J gene TRBJ2-7; D not resolved. With 2 bases removed from V and 4 bases from J, the gap between germline ends came to 9 bases. This CDR3 is 13 amino acids long. Germline loops: CDR1 LGHNA, CDR2 YSLEER. The CDR3 sequence is CASSQFDGYEQYF. The CDR3 DNA reads as TGCGCCAGCAGCCAATTTGACGGGTACGAGCAGTACTTC.

Only a few counts were recorded for this clonotype. The V gene is TRBV4-1, the J gene TRBJ1-4; D is unresolved. Trimming removed 4 bases at V and 8 bases at J, with 17 bases between. The CDR3 contains 15 residues. Germline V gene sequence: CDR1 MGHRA, CDR2 YSYEKL. This chain's CDR3 is CASSRGGRKWEKLFF. The CDR3 bases are TGCGCCAGCAGCCGAGGCGGTAGAAAATGGGAAAAACTGTTTTTT.

This rearrangement joins TRBV18 to TRBJ1-1, with 9 bases matching TRBD1. Trimming at V came to 3 bases and at J to 0 bases, leaving 5 bases not matched to a gene. Germline values: CDR1 KGHSH, CDR2 LQKENI. The CDR3 covers 16 residues. The CDR3 bases are TGTGCCAGCTCACCCACAAGGACAGGGGTGAACACTGAAGCTTTCTTT. Protein: CASSPTRTGVNTEAFF.

The DNA of the CDR3 is TGCAGTGCTAGAGTGGGCGGGTCCCACAATGAGCAGTTCTTC. Amino acid sequence: CSARVGGSHNEQFF. This chain links TRBV20-1 with TRBJ2-1, with D maybe TRBD2 (5 bases). This CDR3 is built from 14 residues. Germline lookup yields CDR1 DFQATT and CDR2 SNEGSKA (reference sequence). The V gene lost 1 base and the J gene lost 5 bases, with 12 bases spanning the gap.

On this clonotype: One junction end disagrees with the germline gene, perhaps due to a read error. The chain is built from TRBV18 and TRBJ2-1; D unclear. Germline assignment: CDR1 KGHSH and CDR2 LQKENI. The CDR3 contains 14 residues. CDR3 sequence (DNA): TGTGCCAGCGAGTTGGAAGCCTCCTACAACGAGCAGTTCTTC. Its protein product is CASELEASYNEQFF.

The V call is TRBV10-3, the J call TRBJ2-1; D may be TRBD1 or TRBD2 (5 bases each). Trimming stripped 0 bases from V and 14 bases from J, with 17 bases between. This CDR3 is 14 amino acids long. Germline V gene data show CDR1 as ENHRY and CDR2 as SYGVKD. The chain's CDR3 is CAISESNVGTGEFF. CDR3 sequence (DNA): TGTGCCATCAGTGAGTCGAATGTAGGGACCGGGGAGTTCTTC.

The V and J genes are TRBV7-3 and TRBJ2-1, with 11 bases identical to TRBD2. Germline loops: CDR1 SGHTA, CDR2 FQGTGA. J lost 8 bases, V lost 5 bases, and 11 bases had no gene match. The CDR3 extends over 16 amino acids. CDR3 in DNA: TGTGCCAGCAGCCTCTTAGCGGGAGGGCCTATGTATGAGCAGTTCTTC. Protein: CASSLLAGGPMYEQFF.

The chain combines TRBV28 with TRBJ2-7; the D gene is possibly TRBD1 (5 bases). Germline V gene data show CDR1 as MDHEN and CDR2 as SYDVKM. This CDR3 is built from 14 residues. V lost 6 bases and J 5 bases, leaving 17 bases between the germline ends. The CDR3 sequence is CASRPSGSGNEQYF. The CDR3 coding sequence is TGTGCCAGCAGACCATCAGGGTCAGGAAACGAGCAGTACTTC.

CDR3 in amino acids: CSASPYLTQETQYF. CDR3 DNA sequence: TGCAGTGCTAGCCCTTACCTCACTCAAGAGACCCAGTACTTC. V gene TRBV20-1 combines with J gene TRBJ2-5; D gene uncertain. The CDR3 contains 14 residues. Trimming cost V 3 bases and J 2 bases, with 13 bases left between them. CDR1 is DFQATT, CDR2 SNEGSKA, per germline (reference sequence).

This clonotype turned up a few times. The rearrangement links TRBV29-1 to TRBJ2-1; 12 positions agree with TRBD2. The CDR3 spans 17 residues. The V gene end was trimmed by 7 bases and the J gene end by 0 bases; junction bases not matched to a gene: 10. From germline, CDR1 is SQVTM and CDR2 ANQGSEA. CDR3 sequence reads: CSAEGTSGLYSYNEQFF. CDR3 nucleotides: TGCAGCGCCGAGGGGACTAGCGGGCTTTACTCCTACAATGAGCAGTTCTTC.

V is TRBV5-1 and J is TRBJ2-7, with 12 nucleotides matching TRBD2. Germline values: CDR1 SGHRS, CDR2 YFSETQ. The CDR3 loop spans 15 amino acids. V gave up 0 bases and J gave up 5 bases; unmatched junction bases: 3. This CDR3 reads CASSLALAGGHEQYF. Written as DNA, the CDR3 is TGCGCCAGCAGCTTGGCCCTAGCGGGGGGGCACGAGCAGTACTTC. The full variable domain, in which reference TRBV5-1 and TRBJ2-7 provide the parts outside the CDR3, is KAGVTQTPRYLIKTRGQQVTLSCSPISGHRSVSWYQQTPGQGLQFLFEYFSETQRNKGNFPGRFSGRQFSNSRSEMNVSTLELGDSALYLCASSLALAGGHEQYFGPGTRLTVT.

V is TRBV29-1 and J is TRBJ2-3; D is unresolved. The CDR3 length is 8 residues. With 7 bases removed from V and 8 bases from J, the gap between germline ends came to 4 bases. Germline CDR1 SQVTM, CDR2 ANQGSEA. The CDR3 loop is CSEGTQYF. The CDR3 region has the DNA TGCAGCGAGGGTACGCAGTATTTT.

This clonotype turned up a few times. V usage is TRBV12-3 or TRBV12-4 and J usage is TRBJ2-5; no clear D. The CDR3 has 15 amino acids. Between the trimmed V and J ends, which lost 6 bases and 5 bases, there was a span of 19 bases. CDR3 bases: TGTGCCAGCAGAAAACTCTTCACGGCAACGGAGACCCAGTACTTC. This sequence encodes CASRKLFTATETQYF.

This clonotype was seen a handful of times. This sequence joins TRBV4-1 and TRBJ2-1, with TRBD1 matching over 8 bases. The CDR3 loop spans 17 amino acids. The J segment lost 1 base and the V segment lost 0 bases, leaving 5 bases of the junction unmatched. Looked up from germline, CDR1 is MGHRA and CDR2 is YSYEKL. The CDR3 DNA reads TGCGCCAGCAGCCAAGAGGGGACAGGAGCGTCCTACAATGAGCAGTTCTTC. Residues: CASSQEGTGASYNEQFF.

This chain joins TRBV2 and TRBJ2-5; D is unclear. The J call may be in error: the DNA end matches TRBJ2-7 better. Germline V gene sequence: CDR1 SNHLY, CDR2 FYNNEI. The CDR3 contains 13 residues. The CDR3 loop is CASSEFQTYEQYF. CDR3 nucleotides: TGTGCCAGCAGTGAATTCCAGACCTACGAGCAGTACTTC.

This clonotype was observed a few times. The gene calls are TRBV7-2 and TRBJ2-5, with TRBD1 matching 7 bases. The germline CDR1 and CDR2 sequences are SGHTA and FQGNSA. Germline trimming cut 4 bases from V and 2 bases from J; bases unmatched to any gene: 7. The CDR3 extends over 15 amino acids. The DNA of the CDR3 is TGTGCCAGCAGCTCCCAGACAGGGATACAAGAGACCCAGTACTTC. Translated, it gives CASSSQTGIQETQYF.